The 30 T cell receptor beta chains below all came from one sample that was sequenced in a study of cytotoxic CD8 clonotypes in ibrutinib-treated CLL. Sequenced by immunoSEQ multiplex PCR; TCRdb stores in-frame clones only, minus some. The sample records about 200,000 clones, 60% to 80% being singletons. This specimen was PBMCs, taken after 12 months of ibrutinib treatment. These receptors were taken from a human donor with chronic lymphocytic leukemia.

The V gene is TRBV30, the J gene TRBJ2-5, with 10 bases identical to TRBD2. The CDR3 is made up of 18 amino acids. The J segment lost 4 bases and the V segment lost 0 bases, leaving 14 bases of the junction unmatched. CDR1 and CDR2 (germline): GTSNPN, SVGIG (reference sequence). In DNA form, the CDR3 reads TGTGCCTGGAGTGTAAAAGGGTCTAGCGGGAGATGGCGAGAGACCCAGTACTTC. Encoded protein: CAWSVKGSSGRWRETQYF.

V usage is TRBV7-3 and J usage is TRBJ2-5; D gene unclear. Germline CDR1 SGHTA, CDR2 FQGTGA. V lost 1 base and J 5 bases, leaving 14 bases between the germline ends. The CDR3 totals 15 residues. Written as DNA, the CDR3 is TGTGCCAGCAGCTTAAGTTGGGCTCGACCTGAGACCCAGTACTTC. Amino acid sequence: CASSLSWARPETQYF. The full variable domain, in which reference TRBV7-3 and TRBJ2-5 provide the parts outside the CDR3, is GAGVSQTPSNKVTEKGKYVELRCDPISGHTALYWYRQSLGQGPEFLIYFQGTGAADDSGLPNDRFFAVRPEGSVSTLKIQRTERGDSAVYLCASSLSWARPETQYFGPGTRLLVL.

V and J are TRBV29-1 and TRBJ2-7; no reliable D call. Trimming shortened V by 4 bases and J by 2 bases, and 12 bases separated the two germline ends. The CDR3 has 13 amino acids. Germline CDR1 reads SQVTM; CDR2 reads ANQGSEA. Here the CDR3 DNA reads TGCAGCGTTGCCCGGCTGACCCCCTACGAGCAGTACTTC. This translates into CSVARLTPYEQYF.

The chain is built from TRBV6-6 and TRBJ2-5; the D gene is possibly TRBD2 (6 bases). CDR3 length equals 15 residues. CDR1 is MNHNY, CDR2 SVGAGI, per germline (reference sequence). V was cut by 5 bases and J by 6 bases, with 19 bases left in between. In DNA, the CDR3 is TGTGCCAGCAGTGGGAGCGGGCCCTTAGGCCAGACCCAGTACTTC. This encodes CASSGSGPLGQTQYF.

This clone has a handful of counts. Mismatch with germline at one junction end may stem from a read error. The chain combines TRBV7-7 with TRBJ2-1; TRBD1 might be the D (6 bases). CDR1 is SSHAT, CDR2 FNYEAQ, per germline (reference sequence). This CDR3 contains 13 residues. This CDR3 reads CASSLGQYNEQFF. DNA of the CDR3: TGTGCTAGCAGCTTAGGACAGTACAATGAGCAGTTCTTC.

The genes are TRBV6-6 and TRBJ1-5, with a weak D call TRBD1 (5 bases). The length of the CDR3 is 13 residues. V was clipped by 8 bases and J by 0 bases, with 8 bases between them. The germline gives CDR1 MNHNY, CDR2 SVGAGI (reference sequence). The CDR3 bases are TGTGCCAGCGGCAGGGATAGCAATCAGCCCCAGCATTTT. It yields the protein CASGRDSNQPQHF.

The chain employs TRBV19 and TRBJ2-7; tentative D call: TRBD1 (8 bases). With 1 base removed from V and 6 bases from J, the gap between germline ends came to 13 bases. In germline, CDR1 is LNHDA, CDR2 SQIVND (reference sequence). The CDR3 consists of 14 residues. CDR3 sequence: CASSIAGGGSEQYF. CDR3 nucleotides: TGTGCCAGTAGTATAGCAGGGGGCGGGAGCGAGCAGTACTTC.

The gene calls are TRBV29-1 and TRBJ2-5, with D possibly called TRBD1 or TRBD2 (5 bases each). V lost 3 bases and J lost 9, with 11 bases in between. From germline, CDR1 is SQVTM and CDR2 ANQGSEA. This CDR3 comprises 11 residues. The CDR3 DNA reads TGCAGCGTTGATTATTCGGGGCCCCAGTACTTC. Residues: CSVDYSGPQYF.

This clone was seen a handful of times. The chain combines TRBV6-5 with TRBJ1-2; D call uncertain. Trimming cost V 7 bases and J 1 base, with 10 bases left between them. Germline V gene data show CDR1 as MNHEY and CDR2 as SVGAGI. CDR3 length: 13 residues. CDR3 protein: CASIGRDNYGYTF. CDR3 DNA sequence: TGTGCCAGCATTGGGAGAGATAACTATGGCTACACCTTC.

The chain links TRBV27 to TRBJ1-2; tentatively, D is TRBD1 (5 bases). V dropped 8 bases and J dropped 2 bases, with 18 bases sitting between them. Germline V lookup: CDR1 MNHEY, CDR2 SMNVEV (reference sequence). The CDR3 length is 15 residues. CDR3 in amino acids: CASGQWDAPNYGYTF. CDR3 in DNA: TGTGCCAGCGGGCAATGGGACGCCCCCAACTATGGCTACACCTTC.

In DNA form, the CDR3 reads TGCAGCGTTGCACGCAGTGCAACTAATGAAAAACTGTTTTTT. Amino acids: CSVARSATNEKLFF. The genes are TRBV29-1 and TRBJ1-4; D remains unclear. This CDR3 spans 14 amino acids. Germline V gene data show CDR1 as SQVTM and CDR2 as ANQGSEA. V was trimmed by 4 bases and J by 0 bases, leaving 9 bases between them.

The genes are TRBV19 and TRBJ2-5; TRBD1 agrees at 8 bases. The germline V gene encodes CDR1 LNHDA and CDR2 SQIVND (reference sequence). The V segment lost 8 bases and the J segment 5 bases; nucleotides outside the gene matches: 10. CDR3 length: 14 amino acids. The CDR3 sequence is CASRRQGSGETQYF. CDR3 in DNA: TGTGCCAGTCGCCGACAGGGGTCTGGGGAGACCCAGTACTTC.

V gene TRBV7-2 combines with J gene TRBJ1-2; weak D call: TRBD1 (5 bases). V dropped 1 base and J dropped 10 bases, with 10 bases sitting between them. The germline CDR1 and CDR2 sequences are SGHTA and FQGNSA. This CDR3 is built from 12 residues. The CDR3 DNA is TGTGCCAGCAGCTTAGGGGCCAGGGCCTACACCTTC. Residues: CASSLGARAYTF.

DNA for the CDR3: TGTGCCAGCTCACCAGGAGGGGACGGGACTAGCGGGATAAGGTTGAATGAGCAGTTCTTC. It translates to CASSPGGDGTSGIRLNEQFF. This sequence joins TRBV18 and TRBJ2-1; 13 nucleotides line up with TRBD2. V was pared by 2 bases and J by 7 bases, with 17 bases of the junction left unmatched. The CDR3 spans 20 residues. Germline V gene data show CDR1 as KGHSH and CDR2 as LQKENI. The full variable domain, in which reference TRBV18 and TRBJ2-1 provide the parts outside the CDR3, is NAGVMQNPRHLVRRRGQEARLRCSPMKGHSHVYWYRQLPEEGLKFMVYLQKENIIDESGMPKERFSAEFPKEGPSILRIQQVVRGDSAAYFCASSPGGDGTSGIRLNEQFFGPGTRLTVL.

This clone has a single count. This chain joins TRBV11-2 and TRBJ2-7, with D unclear. Trimming removed 2 bases from V and 3 bases from J, with 5 bases in between. Germline V lookup: CDR1 SGHAT, CDR2 FQNNGV. The CDR3 is 12 amino acids. The CDR3 nucleotides read TGTGCCAGCAGCTTAAGCAGCTACGAGCAGTACTTC. It encodes CASSLSSYEQYF.

Concerning this clone: Other DNA sequences from this sample encode an identical CDR3 as well. This chain joins TRBV6-5 and TRBJ1-6; TRBD1 might be the D (6 bases). V shed 5 bases and J shed 5 bases, with 7 bases lying between them. This CDR3 region has 13 residues. Germline CDR1 is MNHEY and CDR2 is SVGAGI. CDR3 coding DNA: TGTGCCAGCAGTCGACAGGATAATTCACCCCTCCACTTT. This sequence encodes CASSRQDNSPLHF.

The CDR3 protein is CASSLSGPGELFF. CDR3 DNA sequence: TGTGCCAGCAGTCTCTCGGGTCCCGGGGAGCTGTTTTTT. This rearrangement joins TRBV6-6 to TRBJ2-2; D is unclear. The CDR3 extends over 13 amino acids. V was shortened by 5 bases and J by 6 bases, with 10 bases between the two germline ends. CDR1 and CDR2 from the germline V gene are MNHNY and SVGAGI (reference sequence).

J is TRBJ2-5 and V is TRBV7-2; D gene ambiguous. Germline CDR1 SGHTA, CDR2 FQGNSA. This CDR3 contains 13 residues. Trimming removed 3 bases from V and 5 bases from J, with 10 bases in between. The CDR3, as DNA: TGTGCCAGCAGCTTTTACACCCAGGAGACCCAGTACTTC. Translated, it gives CASSFYTQETQYF.

The chain combines TRBV11-3 with TRBJ1-1; D is unclear. The CDR3 has 13 amino acids. Germline lookup yields CDR1 SGHNT and CDR2 YENEEA. The germline V and J ends were trimmed by 1 base and 1 base, with 4 bases remaining between them. CDR3 nucleotides: TGTGCCAGCAGCTTAGTCCAGAACACTGAAGCTTTCTTT. Amino acids: CASSLVQNTEAFF.

The chain combines TRBV5-8 with TRBJ1-2; D uncertain. The V end lost 6 bases, the J end lost 2 bases, and 11 bases lay between the germline ends. The germline CDR1 and CDR2 sequences are SGHTS and YDEGEE. The CDR3 spans 13 residues. The CDR3, as DNA: TGTGCCAGCACGGGTCACAAAAACTATGGCTACACCTTC. This gives the protein CASTGHKNYGYTF.

The rearrangement joins TRBV5-6 to TRBJ2-7; TRBD1 or TRBD2 may be the D gene (5 bases each). This CDR3 region has 13 residues. The germline CDR1 and CDR2 sequences are SGHDT and YYEEEE. The V and J ends lost 5 bases and 7 bases respectively, with 16 bases between them. The CDR3 DNA is TGTGCCAGCAGTTGGGACCGTACCCGGGAGCAGTACTTC. As protein: CASSWDRTREQYF. Full variable domain (outside the CDR3, taken from reference TRBV5-6 and TRBJ2-7): DAGVTQSPTHLIKTRGQQVTLRCSPKSGHDTVSWYQQALGQGPQFIFQYYEEEERQRGNFPDRFSGHQFPNYSSELNVNALLLGDSALYLCASSWDRTREQYFGPGTRLTVT.

The rearrangement joins TRBV5-1 to TRBJ2-7, with no clear D. Germline V gene lookup returns CDR1 SGHRS and CDR2 YFSETQ. The CDR3 covers 15 residues. V dropped 5 bases and J dropped 6 bases, with 21 bases sitting between them. CDR3 DNA sequence: TGCGCCAGCAGTCCTGGACCTCATCGGTCCAGCGAGCAGTACTTC. Its protein is CASSPGPHRSSEQYF.

The V call is TRBV15, the J call TRBJ1-4; no reliable D call. CDR1 LNHNV and CDR2 YYDKDF come from the germline V gene (reference sequence). The V and J ends lost 0 bases and 0 bases respectively, with 8 bases between them. The CDR3 length is 16 residues. The CDR3, as DNA: TGTGCCACCAGCAGAGACAGCTTTGCAACTAATGAAAAACTGTTTTTT. Residues: CATSRDSFATNEKLFF.

The chain couples TRBV29-1 to TRBJ1-1; D call uncertain. The CDR3 loop spans 12 amino acids. The germline V gene has CDR1 SQVTM and CDR2 ANQGSEA. V lost 7 bases to trimming and J lost 0 bases, with 9 bases between them. The CDR3 bases are TGCAGCGGAGGCGGGATGAACACTGAAGCTTTCTTT. This codes for CSGGGMNTEAFF.

This chain joins TRBV5-1 and TRBJ2-7; TRBD1 matches at 7 bases. CDR3 size: 14 residues. V dropped 4 bases and J dropped 9; count of bases not matched to a gene: 13. Germline lookup yields CDR1 SGHRS and CDR2 YFSETQ. CDR3 loop: CASSLQLRQGMQYF. The CDR3 nucleotides are TGCGCCAGCAGCCTCCAATTGAGACAGGGAATGCAGTACTTC.

The chain joins TRBV5-1 to TRBJ1-1; 11 bases map to TRBD1. V shed 4 bases and J 5 bases; nucleotides not matched to a gene: 7. The CDR3 has 15 residues. The germline gives CDR1 SGHRS, CDR2 YFSETQ. CDR3 DNA: TGCGCCAGCAGCCGCTCCGGGACAGGGGGGACTGAAGCTTTCTTT. The encoded protein is CASSRSGTGGTEAFF.

V gene TRBV18 combines with J gene TRBJ2-5, with D perhaps TRBD1 (7 bases). The ends were cut back, 1 base at V and 2 bases at J, with 14 bases in the middle. Germline CDR1 and CDR2: KGHSH and LQKENI. The CDR3 runs 16 residues. CDR3 sequence: CASSPRGTVNQETQYF. DNA for the CDR3: TGTGCCAGCTCACCACGCGGGACAGTGAATCAAGAGACCCAGTACTTC.

This clone was observed once. The genes are TRBV5-6 and TRBJ2-5, with a weak D call TRBD2 (7 bases). The CDR3 has 14 residues. Germline V gene data show CDR1 as SGHDT and CDR2 as YYEEEE. V dropped 4 bases and J dropped 5 bases, with 15 bases sitting between them. The CDR3, as DNA: TGTGCCAGCAGCGAGGCCGGGGGGCGGGAGACCCAGTACTTC. Translation gives CASSEAGGRETQYF.

CDR3: CASSLLGETGDIQYF. The DNA for the CDR3 is TGTGCCAGCAGTTTATTGGGGGAGACGGGAGACATTCAGTACTTC. V is TRBV28 and J is TRBJ2-4, with D possibly being TRBD2 (6 bases). Germline assignment: CDR1 MDHEN and CDR2 SYDVKM. V gave up 1 base and J gave up 8 bases, with 15 bases separating them. This CDR3 has 15 amino acids. Drawing the rest from reference TRBV28 and TRBJ2-4, the complete variable domain is DVKVTQSSRYLVKRTGEKVFLECVQDMDHENMFWYRQDPGLGLRLIYFSYDVKMKEKGDIPEGYSVSREKKERFSLILESASTNQTSMYLCASSLLGETGDIQYFGAGTRLSVL.

The V and J genes are TRBV2 and TRBJ1-5; 7 bases fit TRBD1. Germline-derived CDR1 and CDR2 are SNHLY and FYNNEI. The CDR3 is 13 amino acids. The junction had 5 bases not matched to a gene; V was cut back by 6 bases and J by 6 bases. For the CDR3, the DNA is TGTGCCAGCAGCGACAGGGAAGGTCAGCCCCAGCATTTT. Its translation: CASSDREGQPQHF.